What follows are 25 T cell receptor beta chains derived from one specimen sequenced in a study of identical twins (dated by TCRdb to between 2015 and 2016). Library method: 5' RACE. Sequenced using an Illumina HiSeq 2000. TCRdb reran the public reads through fastp at Q25 and MiXCR, keeping productive beta chains. CDR3 protein sequences are deduplicated, and each keeps its most common genes and DNA. The sample data list around 450,000 distinct CDR3 sequences, and about 14% of these were observed just once. Of the sample, roughly 0.5% is held by the ten largest clones. The data also belong to a second study, concerning yellow fever vaccine responses in identical twins.

The sample comprised CD4+ T cells sorted from blood. The receptor set was obtained from a young woman in good health.

This clonotype has just a few counts. The genes are TRBV20-1 and TRBJ2-1, with 7 bases matching TRBD1. The germline V gene has CDR1 DFQATT and CDR2 SNEGSKA (reference sequence). This CDR3 is 17 amino acids long. V dropped 3 bases and J dropped 0; count of bases not matched to a gene: 11. CDR3 coding DNA: TGCAGTGCTAGTGGAGTAGGGGGACAGAACTCCTACAATGAGCAGTTCTTC. It is translated as CSASGVGGQNSYNEQFF.

This clonotype has just a few counts. This chain links TRBV7-9 with TRBJ2-7; D is ambiguous. The length of the CDR3 is 15 residues. Germline assignment: CDR1 SEHNR and CDR2 FQNEAQ (reference sequence). Trimming stripped 2 bases from V and 1 base from J, with 12 bases between. The CDR3 coding sequence is TGTGCCAGCAGCTTAATCGGCTGGTCGTCCTACGAGCAGTACTTC. This gives the protein CASSLIGWSSYEQYF.

This clonotype was observed many times. CDR3 in amino acids: CASSLRGASTDTQYF. The CDR3 DNA is TGTGCCAGCAGCTTGAGGGGGGCCTCCACAGATACGCAGTATTTT. The chain joins TRBV7-2 to TRBJ2-3; tentatively, D is TRBD1 or TRBD2 (6 bases each). The CDR3 runs 15 residues. V shed 3 bases and J shed 2 bases, with 12 bases lying between them. Per the germline V gene, CDR1 is SGHTA and CDR2 is FQGNSA.

The rearrangement joins TRBV6-2 or TRBV6-3 to TRBJ2-5, with TRBD2 matching 8 bases. Germline V CDR1 and CDR2: MNHEY, SVGEGT. Unmatched junction bases numbered 6, after V lost 10 bases and J lost 5 bases. The CDR3 is 12 residues long. The CDR3 protein is CATTPGGETQYF. The CDR3, as DNA: TGTGCCACCACGCCGGGGGGGGAGACCCAGTACTTC.

The sample holds a few counts of this clonotype. The chain uses TRBV6-2 or TRBV6-3 and TRBJ2-3; 12 bases match TRBD2. Germline CDR1 reads MNHEY; CDR2 reads SVGEGT. The CDR3 length is 18 residues. The ends lost 5 bases at V and 4 bases at J; junction bases unmatched: 13. CDR3 in DNA: TGTGCCAGCAGTACCCCGACTAGCGGGGGCCGGGGAGCAGATACGCAGTATTTT. Its translation is CASSTPTSGGRGADTQYF.

The CDR3 DNA sequence: TGTGCCAGCCGCTACATGGTGCGCGGTGAGCAGTTCTTC. Translated, it gives CASRYMVRGEQFF. This chain joins TRBV27 and TRBJ2-1, with D unclear. This CDR3 region has 13 residues. Looked up from germline, CDR1 is MNHEY and CDR2 is SMNVEV (reference sequence). Deletions cut 8 bases from V and 9 bases from J, with 17 bases between.

This clonotype was observed at least ten times. The chain joins TRBV14 to TRBJ2-2, with no clear D. The CDR3 has 18 residues. Trimming pared 0 bases from V and 1 base from J, leaving 15 bases between. CDR1 and CDR2 (germline): SGHDN, FVKESK. CDR3 nucleotide sequence: TGTGCCAGCAGCCAAGATTCGACTGGCTTATTGAACACCGGGGAGCTGTTTTTT. Translation gives CASSQDSTGLLNTGELFF.

This clonotype occurred a few times. The V call is TRBV30, the J call TRBJ2-6; 9 bases are shared with TRBD2. The CDR3 is 17 amino acids. V shed 8 bases, J shed 3 bases, and the junction held 14 bases outside the gene matches. Germline CDR1 is GTSNPN and CDR2 is SVGIG (reference sequence). This chain's CDR3 is CALSRGSGSYGANVLTF. CDR3 sequence (DNA): TGTGCCCTTTCCCGGGGTAGCGGGAGTTATGGGGCCAACGTCCTGACTTTC.

In its sample, this clonotype was seen a few times. The chain links TRBV29-1 to TRBJ2-7; D possibly uses TRBD1 or TRBD2 (5 bases each). Germline-derived CDR1 and CDR2 are SQVTM and ANQGSEA. The V end lost 4 bases, the J end lost 1 base, and 11 bases lay between the germline ends. The CDR3 is made up of 13 amino acids. Here the CDR3 DNA reads TGCAGCGTTGTGAGGGGAGAATCCTACGAGCAGTACTTC. Translating it yields CSVVRGESYEQYF.

This clonotype was observed a handful of times. A junction boundary mismatches the germline segment, possibly from a read error. V usage is TRBV3-1 and J usage is TRBJ2-7; D remains ambiguous. The CDR3 covers 12 residues. Germline CDR1 and CDR2: LGHDT and YNNKEL (reference sequence). The CDR3 here is CASSRGLSQESF. Written as DNA, the CDR3 is TGTGCCAGCAGCCGGGGTTTGTCACAAGAAAGCTTC.

This clonotype was counted only a few times. V and J are TRBV7-6 and TRBJ2-1, with 7 bases that match TRBD2. CDR1 SGHVS and CDR2 FNYEAQ come from the germline V gene. V shed 4 bases, J shed 0 bases, and the junction held 9 bases outside the gene matches. The CDR3 has 17 residues. The CDR3 bases are TGTGCCAGCAGCTCCCGGAGCGGGGCTAGCTCCTACAATGAGCAGTTCTTC. Its protein product is CASSSRSGASSYNEQFF.

The chain recombines TRBV6-5 with TRBJ1-5; D ambiguous. Per germline, CDR1 MNHEY and CDR2 SVGAGI. The length of the CDR3 is 15 residues. Trimming removed 0 bases from V and 4 bases from J, with 10 bases in between. CDR3 region: CASSYSQRANQPQHF. The CDR3 DNA reads TGTGCCAGCAGTTACTCGCAACGAGCGAATCAGCCCCAGCATTTT.

In its sample, this clonotype was seen a few times. This chain connects TRBV12-3 or TRBV12-4 to TRBJ2-3, with TRBD2 identical over 9 bases. The CDR3 covers 16 residues. J was trimmed by 6 bases and V by 1 base; bases with no gene match: 8. This CDR3 is CASSLEAAGGPDTQYF. The CDR3, as DNA: TGTGCCAGCAGTTTAGAGGCAGCGGGGGGACCGGATACGCAGTATTTT.

This clonotype was observed a handful of times. The chain combines TRBV30 with TRBJ2-1; no reliable D call. Looked up from germline, CDR1 is GTSNPN and CDR2 is SVGIG (reference sequence). The V gene lost 2 bases and the J gene lost 2 bases, with 7 bases spanning the gap. The CDR3 sequence is 13 residues long. CDR3: CAWSSYTYNEQFF. The CDR3, as DNA: TGTGCCTGGAGTAGCTACACCTACAATGAGCAGTTCTTC.

This clonotype was counted only a few times. The chain joins TRBV15 to TRBJ2-5; D may be TRBD2 (5 bases). This CDR3 region has 15 residues. V was cut by 4 bases and J by 2 bases, with 14 bases left in between. CDR1 LNHNV and CDR2 YYDKDF come from the germline V gene (reference sequence). The CDR3 sequence is CATSIRVGGQETQYF. CDR3 bases: TGTGCCACCAGCATAAGAGTAGGAGGACAAGAGACCCAGTACTTC.

The chain couples TRBV29-1 to TRBJ2-5; 7 bases fit TRBD2. Germline loops: CDR1 SQVTM, CDR2 ANQGSEA. CDR3 length equals 12 residues. Trimming took 6 bases from V and 1 from J; bases not matched to a gene: 2. The CDR3 region has the DNA TGCAGCGTGGCTAGCGGCCAAGAGACCCAGTACTTC. Translating gives CSVASGQETQYF.

The chain is built from TRBV27 and TRBJ2-4, with a tentative D call TRBD2 (5 bases). CDR1 and CDR2 (germline): MNHEY, SMNVEV (reference sequence). Trimming cost V 6 bases and J 6 bases, with 12 bases left between them. This CDR3 has 13 amino acids. CDR3 protein: CASSLKAGNIQYF. DNA for the CDR3: TGTGCCAGCAGCCTAAAGGCGGGAAACATTCAGTACTTC.

This clonotype turned up a few times. The chain carries TRBV12-3 or TRBV12-4 and TRBJ2-3, with 8 positions matching TRBD2. J lost 2 bases, V lost 3 bases, and 7 bases had no gene match. There are 16 residues in the CDR3. Here the CDR3 reads CASSLDGGGVTDTQYF. The CDR3 DNA reads as TGTGCCAGCAGTTTGGACGGGGGGGGCGTCACAGATACGCAGTATTTT.

The sample holds a few counts of this clonotype. The rearrangement joins TRBV6-1 to TRBJ2-7; D is possibly TRBD2 (7 bases). Germline CDR1 reads MNHNS; CDR2 reads SASEGT. The germline V and J ends were trimmed by 4 bases and 2 bases, with 15 bases remaining between them. CDR3 length: 15 amino acids. The DNA for the CDR3 is TGTGCCAGCAGTGTTGGGGGGGCGATCCCCTACGAGCAGTACTTC. The encoded protein is CASSVGGAIPYEQYF.

This clonotype was found a few times. CDR3 sequence reads: CASSQQLGGEQYF. The CDR3 DNA follows: TGCGCCAGCAGCCAGCAACTAGGAGGCGAGCAGTACTTC. The chain has TRBV4-1 and TRBJ2-7, with D maybe TRBD2 (5 bases). V dropped 3 bases and J dropped 6 bases, with 12 bases sitting between them. The V gene's germline CDR1 is MGHRA and CDR2 YSYEKL. CDR3 length: 13 amino acids.

The V and J genes are TRBV20-1 and TRBJ2-1; 11 nucleotides match TRBD2. CDR3 length equals 14 residues. The germline CDR1 and CDR2 sequences are DFQATT and SNEGSKA (reference sequence). J gave up 5 bases and V 1 base, and 1 base lay outside the gene matches. The CDR3, as DNA: TGCAGTGCTAGAGGACTAGCGGGGCACAATGAGCAGTTCTTC. Amino acids: CSARGLAGHNEQFF.

This CDR3 is CSAPTAHITDTQYF. The CDR3 nucleotides are TGCAGTGCCCCGACAGCCCACATCACAGATACGCAGTATTTT. The chain combines TRBV20-1 with TRBJ2-3; D might be TRBD1 (5 bases). Germline values: CDR1 DFQATT, CDR2 SNEGSKA (reference sequence). The CDR3 loop spans 14 amino acids. Trimming shortened V by 6 bases and J by 2 bases, and 15 bases separated the two germline ends.

The chain couples TRBV12-3 or TRBV12-4 to TRBJ2-7, with 7 nucleotides matching TRBD2. The CDR3 totals 14 residues. V shed 6 bases, J shed 6 bases, and the junction held 11 bases outside the gene matches. CDR3 sequence: CASSPGLEVSEQYF. As DNA, the CDR3 is TGTGCCAGCAGCCCCGGACTAGAAGTTTCCGAGCAGTACTTC.

The gene calls are TRBV7-2 and TRBJ2-3; D is tentatively TRBD1 or TRBD2 (6 bases each). The germline V gene encodes CDR1 SGHTA and CDR2 FQGNSA. This CDR3 has 16 amino acids. Trimming took 0 bases from V and 6 from J, leaving 16 bases between them. CDR3 in DNA: TGTGCCAGCAGCTTAGCGAACCGGGGGCAGAGTGATACGCAGTATTTT. Amino acid sequence: CASSLANRGQSDTQYF. Full variable domain (missing parts from reference TRBV7-2 and TRBJ2-3): GAGVSQSPSNKVTEKGKDVELRCDPISGHTALYWYRQSLGQGLEFLIYFQGNSAPDKSGLPSDRFSAERTGGSVSTLTIQRTQQEDSAVYLCASSLANRGQSDTQYFGPGTRLTVL.

CDR3 sequence (DNA): TGTGCCAGCAGCATACTAGCGGGAGGCCCAGATACGCAGTATTTT. This translates into CASSILAGGPDTQYF. V and J are TRBV6-4 and TRBJ2-3; TRBD2 matches 12 bases. This CDR3 is built from 15 residues. Per the germline V gene, CDR1 is MRHNA and CDR2 is SNTAGT. J was trimmed by 4 bases and V by 6 bases; bases with no gene match: 5.